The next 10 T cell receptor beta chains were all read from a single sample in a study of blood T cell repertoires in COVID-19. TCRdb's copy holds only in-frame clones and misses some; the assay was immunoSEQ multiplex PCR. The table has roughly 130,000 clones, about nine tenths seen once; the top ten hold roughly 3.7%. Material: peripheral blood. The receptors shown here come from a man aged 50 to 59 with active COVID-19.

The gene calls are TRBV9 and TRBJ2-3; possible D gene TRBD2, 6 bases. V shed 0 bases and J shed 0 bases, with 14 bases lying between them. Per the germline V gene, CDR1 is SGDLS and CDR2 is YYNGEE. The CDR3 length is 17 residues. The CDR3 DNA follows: TGTGCCAGCAGCGTAGAATCAGGGAGGTTGAGCACAGATACGCAGTATTTT. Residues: CASSVESGRLSTDTQYF. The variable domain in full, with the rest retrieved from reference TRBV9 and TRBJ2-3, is DSGVTQTPKHLITATGQRVTLRCSPRSGDLSVYWYQQSLDQGLQFLIQYYNGEERAKGNILERFSAQQFPDLHSELNLSSLELGDSALYFCASSVESGRLSTDTQYFGPGTRLTVL.

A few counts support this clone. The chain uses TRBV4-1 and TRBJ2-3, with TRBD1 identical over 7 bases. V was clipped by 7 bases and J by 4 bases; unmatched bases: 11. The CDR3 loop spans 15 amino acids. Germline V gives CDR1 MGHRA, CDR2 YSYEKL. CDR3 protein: CASKLSGTASDTQYF. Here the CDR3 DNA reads TGCGCCAGCAAACTTTCCGGGACAGCGTCAGATACGCAGTATTTT.

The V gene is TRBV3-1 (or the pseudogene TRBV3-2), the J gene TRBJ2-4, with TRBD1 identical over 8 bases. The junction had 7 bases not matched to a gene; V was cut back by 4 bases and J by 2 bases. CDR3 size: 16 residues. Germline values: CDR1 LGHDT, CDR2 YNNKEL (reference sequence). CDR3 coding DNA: TGTGCCAGCAGCCCCAGCACAGGGGGTACCAAAAACATTCAGTACTTC. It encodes CASSPSTGGTKNIQYF.

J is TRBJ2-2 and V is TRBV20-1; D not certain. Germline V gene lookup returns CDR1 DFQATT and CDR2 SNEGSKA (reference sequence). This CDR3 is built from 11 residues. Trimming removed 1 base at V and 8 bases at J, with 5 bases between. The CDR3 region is CSARARGELFF. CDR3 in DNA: TGCAGTGCTAGAGCCAGGGGGGAGCTGTTTTTT.

CDR3: CASSEEVAGLQETQYF. The CDR3 bases are TGTGCCAGCAGTGAAGAGGTAGCGGGCCTCCAAGAGACCCAGTACTTC. The chain employs TRBV6-1 and TRBJ2-5; TRBD2 matches at 7 bases. Germline V gene sequence: CDR1 MNHNS, CDR2 SASEGT. Losses at the gene ends were 1 base for V and 1 base for J; bases not matched to a gene: 6. This CDR3 contains 16 residues.

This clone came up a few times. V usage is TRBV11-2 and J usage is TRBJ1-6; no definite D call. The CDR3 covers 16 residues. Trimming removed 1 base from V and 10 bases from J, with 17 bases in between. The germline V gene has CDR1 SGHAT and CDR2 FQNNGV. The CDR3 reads CASSLVWGPSGSPLHF. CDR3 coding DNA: TGTGCCAGCAGCTTAGTCTGGGGTCCCTCGGGGTCACCCCTCCACTTT.

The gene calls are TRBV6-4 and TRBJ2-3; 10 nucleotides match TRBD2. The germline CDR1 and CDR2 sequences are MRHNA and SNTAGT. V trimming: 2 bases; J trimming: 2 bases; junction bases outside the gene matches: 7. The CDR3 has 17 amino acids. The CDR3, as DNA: TGTGCCAGCAGTGACGGCCTAGCGGGAGAACCCACAGATACGCAGTATTTT. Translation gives CASSDGLAGEPTDTQYF.

The chain's CDR3 is CASSDGRGSYNEQFF. The DNA of the CDR3 is TGCGCCAGCAGCGATGGACGGGGGTCCTACAATGAGCAGTTCTTC. The chain links TRBV4-1 to TRBJ2-1, with D possibly TRBD2 on 6 matching bases. Germline V gene lookup returns CDR1 MGHRA and CDR2 YSYEKL. Between the trimmed V and J ends, which lost 5 bases and 1 base, there was a span of 12 bases. CDR3 size: 15 residues.

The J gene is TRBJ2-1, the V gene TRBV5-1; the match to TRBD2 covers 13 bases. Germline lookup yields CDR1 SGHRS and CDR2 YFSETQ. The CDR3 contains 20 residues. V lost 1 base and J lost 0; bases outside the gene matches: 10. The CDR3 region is CASSLLSLAGGPSSYNEQFF. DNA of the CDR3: TGCGCCAGCAGCTTGTTATCACTAGCGGGAGGGCCGAGCTCCTACAATGAGCAGTTCTTC.

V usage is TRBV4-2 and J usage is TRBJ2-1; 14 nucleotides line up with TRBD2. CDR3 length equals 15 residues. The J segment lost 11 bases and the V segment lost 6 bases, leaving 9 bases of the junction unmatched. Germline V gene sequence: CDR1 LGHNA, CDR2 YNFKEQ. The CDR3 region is CASRPEGTSGGKQFF. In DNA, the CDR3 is TGTGCCAGCAGACCCGAAGGGACTAGCGGGGGCAAGCAGTTCTTC.